This T cell receptor beta chain is drawn from a study of blood T cell repertoires in COVID-19. Generated by immunoSEQ multiplex PCR, the TCRdb table keeps only in-frame clones and is missing some. The sample records over 200,000 clones, 81% being singletons. Trimming at V came to 3 bases and at J to 5 bases, leaving 5 bases not matched to a gene. Germline V gene lookup returns CDR1 MNHEY and CDR2 SMNVEV (reference sequence). The CDR3 spans 14 residues. The clonotype comes from an elderly woman with acute or convalescent COVID-19. The rearrangement links TRBV27 to TRBJ1-2; TRBD1 matches at 8 bases. What was sequenced was peripheral blood. CDR3 in amino acids: CASSFRGLGYGYTF. The CDR3 region has the DNA TGTGCCAGCAGTTTCAGGGGGCTGGGGTATGGCTACACCTTC.